This passage covers 32 T cell receptor beta chains from one sample sequenced in a study of blood T cell repertoires in COVID-19. Produced via immunoSEQ multiplex PCR; TCRdb's table is partial and in-frame only. The sample shows more than 250,000 clones, roughly 87% of them seen only once. Sequencing used peripheral blood. Source of these receptors: a man aged 50 to 59 with active or convalescent COVID-19.

The count of this clone is one. The gene calls are TRBV3-1 (or the pseudogene TRBV3-2) and TRBJ2-5; 7 bases are shared with TRBD2. CDR1 is LGHDT and CDR2 is YNNKEL in the germline V gene (reference sequence). The V segment lost 0 bases and the J segment 7 bases; nucleotides outside the gene matches: 11. This CDR3 is built from 16 residues. CDR3 amino acids: CASSQEAGGYYGTQYF. CDR3 coding DNA: TGTGCCAGCAGCCAAGAAGCCGGGGGGTACTATGGGACCCAGTACTTC.

The chain is built from TRBV11-2 and TRBJ1-2; 11 bases fit TRBD1. The CDR3 is 15 amino acids. J lost 2 bases, V lost 5 bases, and 4 bases had no gene match. Germline CDR1 SGHAT, CDR2 FQNNGV. CDR3 nucleotide sequence: TGTGCCAGCAGCCCTTGGACAGGGGGCAACTATGGCTACACCTTC. As protein: CASSPWTGGNYGYTF.

CDR3 bases: TGTGCCAGCAGTTTTTCGGGGGACACTGAAGCTTTCTTT. Amino acid sequence: CASSFSGDTEAFF. V and J are TRBV12-3 or TRBV12-4 and TRBJ1-1; D perhaps matches TRBD1 (5 bases). This CDR3 spans 13 amino acids. Deletions cut 3 bases from V and 3 bases from J, with 8 bases between.

The chain joins TRBV13 to TRBJ2-7; perhaps TRBD2 as D (5 bases). CDR1 PRHDT and CDR2 FYEKMQ come from the germline V gene (reference sequence). V dropped 6 bases and J dropped 0 bases, with 9 bases sitting between them. The CDR3 is 13 amino acids. CDR3 in amino acids: CASSRGSSYEQYF. The CDR3 coding sequence is TGTGCCAGCAGTCGGGGTAGCTCCTACGAGCAGTACTTC. Based on the CDR3 plus reference TRBV13 and TRBJ2-7, the full variable domain is AAGVIQSPRHLIKEKRETATLKCYPIPRHDTVYWYQQGPGQDPQFLISFYEKMQSDKGSIPDRFSAQQFSDYHSELNMSSLELGDSALYFCASSRGSSYEQYFGPGTRLTVT.

This sequence joins TRBV4-1 and TRBJ1-1; 11 positions match TRBD1. The germline V gene has CDR1 MGHRA and CDR2 YSYEKL. This CDR3 spans 16 amino acids. Trimming removed 1 base from V and 3 bases from J; junction bases left unmatched: 4. The CDR3 region has the DNA TGCGCCAGCAGCCAAGGGGACAGGGGGGTCTACACTGAAGCTTTCTTT. As protein: CASSQGDRGVYTEAFF.

This chain links TRBV10-3 with TRBJ2-5, with 7 bases aligning to TRBD1. Unmatched junction bases numbered 7, after V lost 7 bases and J lost 5 bases. CDR3 length equals 13 residues. Germline-derived CDR1 and CDR2 are ENHRY and SYGVKD. This CDR3 reads CAITDRVWETQYF. The CDR3 DNA follows: TGTGCCATCACCGACAGGGTTTGGGAGACCCAGTACTTC.

This rearrangement joins TRBV30 to TRBJ1-5; TRBD1 matches at 7 bases. Germline V CDR1 and CDR2: GTSNPN, SVGIG (reference sequence). After removal of 0 bases from V and 3 bases from J, the junction contained 5 bases not matched to a gene. This CDR3 spans 15 amino acids. CDR3 sequence (DNA): TGTGCCTGGAGTGTCCTAGGACAGGACAATCAGCCCCAGCATTTT. This sequence encodes CAWSVLGQDNQPQHF.

V and J are TRBV4-3 and TRBJ1-1; D unresolved. The ends were cut back, 0 bases at V and 0 bases at J, with 14 bases in the middle. In germline, CDR1 is LGHNA, CDR2 YSLEER. The CDR3 sequence is 17 residues long. CDR3 region: CASSQDVDEILNTEAFF. The DNA of the CDR3 is TGCGCCAGCAGCCAAGATGTAGATGAGATCTTGAACACTGAAGCTTTCTTT.

The chain uses TRBV4-1 and TRBJ2-1; 9 bases are a match to TRBD2. Per the germline V gene, CDR1 is MGHRA and CDR2 is YSYEKL. The CDR3 extends over 15 amino acids. Trimming took 4 bases from V and 4 from J; bases not matched to a gene: 5. CDR3 coding DNA: TGCGCCAGCAGCCCCCTCAGCGGGAGGTACAATGAGCAGTTCTTC. Its protein is CASSPLSGRYNEQFF.

The chain carries TRBV6-6 and TRBJ1-2; TRBD1 aligns across 7 bases. This CDR3 has 13 amino acids. V dropped 6 bases and J dropped 8; count of bases not matched to a gene: 9. Looked up from germline, CDR1 is MNHNY and CDR2 is SVGAGI (reference sequence). The CDR3 reads CASSSTGSEGYTF. CDR3 sequence (DNA): TGTGCCAGCAGCTCGACAGGGTCGGAAGGCTACACCTTC.

The chain is built from TRBV18 and TRBJ1-4; 9 nucleotides line up with TRBD1. This CDR3 comprises 14 residues. Germline V gene data show CDR1 as KGHSH and CDR2 as LQKENI. V lost 4 bases, J lost 5 bases, and 2 bases stayed unmatched. CDR3 DNA: TGTGCCAGCTCACGGACAGGGGCGAATGAAAAACTGTTTTTT. Residues: CASSRTGANEKLFF.

This chain joins TRBV5-1 and TRBJ2-5; 7 positions match TRBD1. The CDR3 is 16 amino acids. CDR1 SGHRS and CDR2 YFSETQ come from the germline V gene. The V gene end was trimmed by 1 base and the J gene end by 5 bases; junction bases not matched to a gene: 11. CDR3 sequence (DNA): TGCGCCAGCAGCTTGTTCGGGCAGGGGGTAGGGGAGACCCAGTACTTC. Its translation: CASSLFGQGVGETQYF.

For the CDR3, the DNA is TGTGCCAGTACCTCGGGACAGGGTGATCAGCCCCAGCATTTT. This encodes CASTSGQGDQPQHF. The chain is built from TRBV28 and TRBJ1-5, with 9 positions matching TRBD1. The CDR3 runs to 14 residues. The V and J ends lost 9 bases and 5 bases, in that order; junction bases with no gene match: 8. CDR1 and CDR2 (germline): MDHEN, SYDVKM.

The CDR3 protein is CASSSGLAGAHNEQFF. In DNA, the CDR3 is TGTGCCAGCAGTTCCGGACTAGCGGGAGCTCACAATGAGCAGTTCTTC. This chain uses TRBV2 with TRBJ2-1, with 13 bases identical to TRBD2. The CDR3 length is 16 residues. Germline CDR1 reads SNHLY; CDR2 reads FYNNEI. V lost 5 bases, J lost 5 bases, and 6 bases stayed unmatched.

This clone was detected only once. The V and J genes are TRBV10-3 and TRBJ1-1; D remains unclear. The CDR3 loop spans 11 amino acids. V was clipped by 8 bases and J by 5 bases, with 9 bases between them. Germline V gene lookup returns CDR1 ENHRY and CDR2 SYGVKD. DNA of the CDR3: TGTGCCATCGCGGGCCCTACTGAAGCTTTCTTT. This codes for CAIAGPTEAFF.

The chain employs TRBV10-3 and TRBJ1-2; TRBD1 agrees at 9 bases. CDR1 and CDR2 from the germline V gene are ENHRY and SYGVKD. Trimming took 6 bases from V and 4 from J; bases not matched to a gene: 6. The CDR3 is 14 amino acids. This CDR3 is CAISPGQGGYGYTF. CDR3 in DNA: TGTGCCATCAGCCCGGGACAGGGCGGCTATGGCTACACCTTC.

The gene calls are TRBV4-1 and TRBJ1-2; D gene uncertain. The V end was cut by 0 bases, the J end by 0 bases, with 20 bases between. The CDR3 runs to 19 residues. Germline CDR1 is MGHRA and CDR2 is YSYEKL. Here the CDR3 reads CASSQDWRIAPYANYGYTF. The CDR3 coding sequence is TGCGCCAGCAGCCAAGATTGGAGGATTGCGCCATACGCTAACTATGGCTACACCTTC.

This clone was seen a few times. The gene calls are TRBV11-2 and TRBJ2-3; the match to TRBD1 covers 8 bases. Germline V lookup: CDR1 SGHAT, CDR2 FQNNGV. V was pared by 0 bases and J by 2 bases, with 7 bases of the junction left unmatched. The CDR3 consists of 17 residues. CDR3 residues: CASSLDPTGVLTDTQYF. The DNA for the CDR3 is TGTGCCAGCAGCTTAGATCCGACAGGGGTTCTCACAGATACGCAGTATTTT.

The chain recombines TRBV5-1 with TRBJ1-2; TRBD1 agrees at 9 bases. Germline V gene data show CDR1 as SGHRS and CDR2 as YFSETQ. This CDR3 has 15 residues. V dropped 5 bases and J dropped 4; count of bases not matched to a gene: 9. Here the CDR3 reads CASRRDRGAIYGYTF. CDR3 DNA: TGCGCCAGCAGGCGTGACAGGGGGGCCATCTATGGCTACACCTTC.

This clone was recorded only once. J is TRBJ2-3 and V is TRBV2; 8 bases line up with TRBD2. The CDR3 runs 16 residues. The J segment lost 5 bases and the V segment lost 1 base, leaving 8 bases of the junction unmatched. CDR1 and CDR2 (germline): SNHLY, FYNNEI. The CDR3 DNA is TGTGCCAGCAGTGAAGGGGCGGGGGGTCTGGAAGATACGCAGTATTTT. This gives the protein CASSEGAGGLEDTQYF.

The rearrangement links TRBV18 to TRBJ1-4; a possible D gene is TRBD1 (6 bases). The CDR3 runs 13 residues. CDR1 and CDR2 from the germline V gene are KGHSH and LQKENI. The V and J ends lost 4 bases and 8 bases respectively, with 11 bases between them. The CDR3 region has the DNA TGTGCCAGCTCACGGGGGCGAGGAGAAAAACTGTTTTTT. The encoded protein is CASSRGRGEKLFF. Variable domain in full (rest from reference TRBV18 and TRBJ1-4): NAGVMQNPRHLVRRRGQEARLRCSPMKGHSHVYWYRQLPEEGLKFMVYLQKENIIDESGMPKERFSAEFPKEGPSILRIQQVVRGDSAAYFCASSRGRGEKLFFGSGTQLSVL.

The rearrangement joins TRBV30 to TRBJ1-1; D possibly corresponds to TRBD1 (6 bases). The germline V gene encodes CDR1 GTSNPN and CDR2 SVGIG (reference sequence). CDR3 length equals 18 residues. V lost 0 bases and J lost 0, with 20 bases in between. CDR3 DNA sequence: TGTGCCTGGAGTGTTACCCCTGTTCTGGGGGCCATGAACACTGAAGCTTTCTTT. Its protein is CAWSVTPVLGAMNTEAFF.

The rearrangement links TRBV5-1 to TRBJ1-6; D is uncertain. The V gene lost 0 bases and the J gene lost 1 base, with 11 bases spanning the gap. CDR1 is SGHRS and CDR2 is YFSETQ in the germline V gene. CDR3 length: 17 residues. CDR3 sequence: CASSLVFGESYNSPLHF. Here the CDR3 DNA reads TGCGCCAGCAGCTTGGTATTCGGGGAATCCTATAATTCACCCCTCCACTTT.

The CDR3 DNA reads as TGTGCCAGCAGTGACTCAACAGTCCACGAGCAGTACTTC. Translation gives CASSDSTVHEQYF. The chain is built from TRBV6-4 and TRBJ2-7; D remains unclear. V was shortened by 0 bases and J by 5 bases, with 8 bases between the two germline ends. Germline V CDR1 and CDR2: MRHNA, SNTAGT. This CDR3 comprises 13 residues.

There are many counts of this clone. The chain joins TRBV28 to TRBJ2-7, with 10 bases lining up with TRBD1. V dropped 7 bases and J dropped 4; count of bases not matched to a gene: 7. The germline V gene encodes CDR1 MDHEN and CDR2 SYDVKM. The CDR3 contains 14 residues. The CDR3, as DNA: TGTGCCAGCACCAAGACAGGGGGCTCGTACGAGCAGTACTTC. Encoded protein: CASTKTGGSYEQYF.

The CDR3 DNA sequence: TGTGCCAGCAGCTTCTACAGGGTTGAAGCTTTCTTT. Translated: CASSFYRVEAFF. This sequence joins TRBV7-9 and TRBJ1-1; tentatively, D is TRBD1 (6 bases). Per the germline V gene, CDR1 is SEHNR and CDR2 is FQNEAQ (reference sequence). Trimming removed 3 bases at V and 7 bases at J, with 9 bases between. The CDR3 totals 12 residues.

The rearrangement links TRBV6-5 to TRBJ1-5; the D is unclear. This CDR3 spans 13 amino acids. Germline CDR1 is MNHEY and CDR2 is SVGAGI. Trimming left V 2 bases short and J 7 bases short, with 9 bases between. CDR3 residues: CASSYKMRQPQHF. DNA of the CDR3: TGTGCCAGCAGTTACAAGATGAGACAGCCCCAGCATTTT.

This chain uses TRBV7-2 with TRBJ1-5, with D unclear. The V end lost 1 base, the J end lost 2 bases, and 6 bases lay between the germline ends. This CDR3 contains 14 residues. Germline CDR1 and CDR2: SGHTA and FQGNSA. CDR3 protein: CASSLVAGNQPQHF. CDR3 in DNA: TGTGCCAGCAGCTTAGTCGCAGGCAATCAGCCCCAGCATTTT.

This rearrangement joins TRBV4-1 to TRBJ2-7, with D possibly matching TRBD1 (6 bases). The CDR3 is 14 residues long. V lost 2 bases and J lost 2, with 10 bases in between. The germline V gene has CDR1 MGHRA and CDR2 YSYEKL. The CDR3 here is CASSQTTGPYEQYF. The CDR3 DNA follows: TGCGCCAGCAGCCAAACGACAGGACCCTACGAGCAGTACTTC.

The chain employs TRBV28 and TRBJ1-3; 8 bases are a match to TRBD1. Germline V lookup: CDR1 MDHEN, CDR2 SYDVKM. Trimming removed 6 bases from V and 4 bases from J; junction bases left unmatched: 5. There are 14 residues in the CDR3. The CDR3 DNA sequence: TGTGCCAGCAGGACGGACAGGGAGGGAAACACCATATATTTT. Its translation: CASRTDREGNTIYF.

This rearrangement joins TRBV5-1 to TRBJ1-2, with D perhaps matching TRBD1 (6 bases). This CDR3 has 15 residues. The germline V gene encodes CDR1 SGHRS and CDR2 YFSETQ. V gave up 3 bases and J gave up 3 bases, with 15 bases separating them. The CDR3: CASSSEGQTDYGYTF. CDR3 in DNA: TGCGCCAGCAGCTCCGAAGGACAGACTGACTATGGCTACACCTTC.

The chain employs TRBV28 and TRBJ1-2, with 7 positions matching TRBD1. V lost 6 bases and J lost 0; bases outside the gene matches: 7. This CDR3 comprises 15 residues. The germline gives CDR1 MDHEN, CDR2 SYDVKM. The CDR3: CASSEGTAANYGYTF. The DNA for the CDR3 is TGTGCCAGCAGCGAAGGGACAGCAGCTAACTATGGCTACACCTTC.